These 28 T cell receptor beta chains came from one sample sequenced in a study of a mutant IDH1 vaccine in newly diagnosed glioma. The time point: week 35, safety follow-up. With topical imiquimod, each dose of the vaccine consisted of 300 ug of mutant IDH1 20-mer peptide. Assay: immunoSEQ multiplex PCR; the TCRdb copy retains only in-frame clones and omits some. Of about 50,000 clones listed, around 92% were seen once; the top ten hold roughly 2.3%. These receptors are not linked to any known antigen. The sequenced sample was PBMCs, obtained from a glioma patient whose treatment included an IDH1 peptide vaccine. The receptors derive from a man over 45 with glioma.

This sequence joins TRBV10-3 and TRBJ1-1; TRBD1 aligns across 10 bases. Germline trimming cut 8 bases from V and 4 bases from J; bases unmatched to any gene: 13. Germline V CDR1 and CDR2: ENHRY, SYGVKD. The CDR3 loop spans 16 amino acids. The CDR3 DNA is TGTGCCATCTCGGCGGGGACAGGGGCGGATAGCACTGAAGCTTTCTTT. The encoded protein is CAISAGTGADSTEAFF.

The chain has TRBV4-2 and TRBJ1-2, with a possible D match to TRBD1 (6 bases). The ends were cut back, 0 bases at V and 7 bases at J, with 15 bases in the middle. Germline CDR1 and CDR2: LGHNA and YNFKEQ. The CDR3 totals 15 residues. This CDR3 reads CASSQEFTGPSGYTF. CDR3 sequence (DNA): TGTGCCAGCAGCCAAGAATTTACAGGGCCATCTGGCTACACCTTC.

The chain links TRBV19 to TRBJ2-4; a possible D gene is TRBD1 (5 bases). Germline V gives CDR1 LNHDA, CDR2 SQIVND (reference sequence). This CDR3 is built from 16 residues. With 1 base removed from V and 1 base from J, the gap between germline ends came to 11 bases. The CDR3 nucleotides are TGTGCCAGTAGTATAGGGGCAGGGTCCGCCAAAAACATTCAGTACTTC. This encodes CASSIGAGSAKNIQYF.

The genes are TRBV5-1 and TRBJ2-5, with 11 bases lining up with TRBD1. The CDR3 runs 16 residues. From germline, CDR1 is SGHRS and CDR2 YFSETQ. V dropped 2 bases and J dropped 1; count of bases not matched to a gene: 4. The CDR3 DNA is TGCGCCAGCAGCTTTTACGGGACAGGGGGCCAAGAGACCCAGTACTTC. It codes for CASSFYGTGGQETQYF.

This clone turned up a few times. The J gene is TRBJ1-5, the V gene TRBV9; 8 positions match TRBD1. CDR3 length equals 16 residues. Germline V gene data show CDR1 as SGDLS and CDR2 as YYNGEE. The junction had 2 bases not matched to a gene; V was cut back by 0 bases and J by 0 bases. The DNA of the CDR3 is TGTGCCAGCAGCGTAGGACAGGGGCATAGCAATCAGCCCCAGCATTTT. Translating it yields CASSVGQGHSNQPQHF.

The chain employs TRBV9 and TRBJ2-7, with 8 bases matching TRBD1. With 4 bases clipped from V and 2 bases from J, the junction kept 8 bases outside the gene matches. CDR3 length: 15 amino acids. The germline gives CDR1 SGDLS, CDR2 YYNGEE. The CDR3 sequence: CASSFSGTGTYEQYF. Written as DNA, the CDR3 is TGTGCCAGCAGCTTCTCCGGGACAGGTACCTACGAGCAGTACTTC.

The J gene is TRBJ1-5, the V gene TRBV6-6; tentative D call: TRBD1 (5 bases). V was pared by 8 bases and J by 5 bases, with 19 bases between. Germline values: CDR1 MNHNY, CDR2 SVGAGI (reference sequence). The CDR3 consists of 15 residues. The CDR3 DNA reads TGTGCCAGCGGCCCCCCGGGCAGGGTCGATCAGCCCCAGCATTTT. The encoded protein is CASGPPGRVDQPQHF.

The chain uses TRBV2 and TRBJ1-4; D is possibly TRBD1 (6 bases). This CDR3 is 14 amino acids long. V gave up 7 bases and J gave up 5 bases, with 14 bases separating them. CDR1 and CDR2 from the germline V gene are SNHLY and FYNNEI. The CDR3, as DNA: TGTGCCAGCAAGTGGGGGGGCTTAAATGAAAAACTGTTTTTT. Its translation: CASKWGGLNEKLFF.

The chain joins TRBV10-1 to TRBJ2-7, with 9 bases aligning to TRBD1. V lost 8 bases, J lost 2 bases, and 16 bases stayed unmatched. The germline CDR1 and CDR2 sequences are WNHNN and SYGVQD (reference sequence). This CDR3 has 17 amino acids. The CDR3: CASFGFPGTGSPYEQYF. The CDR3 nucleotides read TGCGCCAGCTTCGGTTTTCCCGGGACAGGGAGTCCCTACGAGCAGTACTTC.

This clone came up once. The chain has TRBV5-6 and TRBJ2-7; the match to TRBD1 covers 10 bases. In germline, CDR1 is SGHDT, CDR2 YYEEEE. The CDR3 runs 11 residues. V shed 7 bases and J 6 bases; nucleotides not matched to a gene: 1. The CDR3 DNA sequence: TGTGCCAGCGACAGGGGGCGCGAGCAGTACTTC. Its translation is CASDRGREQYF. The variable domain in full, with the rest retrieved from reference TRBV5-6 and TRBJ2-7, is DAGVTQSPTHLIKTRGQQVTLRCSPKSGHDTVSWYQQALGQGPQFIFQYYEEEERQRGNFPDRFSGHQFPNYSSELNVNALLLGDSALYLCASDRGREQYFGPGTRLTVT.

The chain uses TRBV28 and TRBJ1-2; the D is unclear. The germline V and J ends were trimmed by 7 bases and 2 bases, with 14 bases remaining between them. Germline assignment: CDR1 MDHEN and CDR2 SYDVKM. The CDR3 is 14 amino acids. DNA for the CDR3: TGTGCCAGCAACCCGCCTGAAAGAAACTATGGCTACACCTTC. As protein: CASNPPERNYGYTF.

V is TRBV2 and J is TRBJ1-1, with TRBD1 identical over 7 bases. Losses at the gene ends were 7 bases for V and 5 bases for J; bases not matched to a gene: 19. Germline lookup yields CDR1 SNHLY and CDR2 FYNNEI. The length of the CDR3 is 17 residues. CDR3 in DNA: TGTGCCAGCACCCCCTATCCAACGACAGGGCGAGATACTGAAGCTTTCTTT. It translates to CASTPYPTTGRDTEAFF. Using reference TRBV2 and TRBJ1-1 for the parts outside the CDR3, the full variable domain is EPEVTQTPSHQVTQMGQEVILRCVPISNHLYFYWYRQILGQKVEFLVSFYNNEISEKSEIFDDQFSVERPDGSNFTLKIRSTKLEDSAMYFCASTPYPTTGRDTEAFFGQGTRLTVV.

This rearrangement joins TRBV11-1 to TRBJ2-1, with 7 bases lining up with TRBD2. Germline V gene lookup returns CDR1 SGHAT and CDR2 FQDESV (reference sequence). V shed 4 bases and J 8 bases; nucleotides not matched to a gene: 2. The CDR3 length is 12 residues. The CDR3 loop is CASSWGGDEQFF. Written as DNA, the CDR3 is TGTGCCAGCAGCTGGGGGGGTGATGAGCAGTTCTTC.

This CDR3 reads CASSQGRVLTF. The DNA of the CDR3 is TGTGCCAGCAGCCAAGGTCGTGTCCTGACTTTC. V gene TRBV14 combines with J gene TRBJ2-6; D not certain. Germline CDR1 SGHDN, CDR2 FVKESK. The ends were cut back, 1 base at V and 13 bases at J, with 5 bases in the middle. The CDR3 spans 11 residues.

The chain links TRBV30 to TRBJ2-3, with a weak D call TRBD2 (7 bases). V shed 0 bases and J shed 1 base, with 11 bases lying between them. The CDR3 covers 15 residues. The V gene's germline CDR1 is GTSNPN and CDR2 SVGIG (reference sequence). The CDR3 DNA follows: TGTGCCTGGAGTGTCGGGGGGCGTGGCACAGATACGCAGTATTTT. This gives the protein CAWSVGGRGTDTQYF.

The chain couples TRBV7-2 to TRBJ2-3; 7 bases map to TRBD2. Germline V gene lookup returns CDR1 SGHTA and CDR2 FQGNSA. This CDR3 has 17 amino acids. J was trimmed by 2 bases and V by 2 bases; bases with no gene match: 10. As DNA, the CDR3 is TGTGCCAGCAGCTTATCCGGCGGGCTAGCGGTCACAGATACGCAGTATTTT. This gives the protein CASSLSGGLAVTDTQYF.

The chain joins TRBV5-4 to TRBJ1-1; TRBD1 matches at 12 bases. Germline values: CDR1 SGHNT, CDR2 YYREEE (reference sequence). The V segment lost 3 bases and the J segment 12 bases; nucleotides outside the gene matches: 12. The CDR3 sequence is 15 residues long. This CDR3 reads CASSSGDRGQGGSFF. CDR3 in DNA: TGTGCCAGCAGCTCCGGGGACAGGGGGCAGGGTGGCTCTTTCTTT.

The rearrangement uses TRBV5-1 and TRBJ1-1; a weak D match, TRBD1 (6 bases). From germline, CDR1 is SGHRS and CDR2 YFSETQ. This CDR3 comprises 15 residues. The V end lost 1 base, the J end lost 3 bases, and 13 bases lay between the germline ends. The CDR3 reads CASSLWGRGDTEAFF. In nucleotides, the CDR3 is TGCGCCAGCAGCTTGTGGGGGCGGGGGGACACTGAAGCTTTCTTT.

This clone is a singleton in its sample. The chain links TRBV5-6 to TRBJ2-5, with a weak D call TRBD1 (6 bases). The CDR3 loop spans 14 amino acids. V was pared by 3 bases and J by 1 base, with 10 bases between. Germline loops: CDR1 SGHDT, CDR2 YYEEEE. CDR3 residues: CASSYRDTQETQYF. The DNA of the CDR3 is TGTGCCAGCAGCTACCGGGACACCCAAGAGACCCAGTACTTC. The whole variable domain, filled in from reference TRBV5-6 and TRBJ2-5, reads DAGVTQSPTHLIKTRGQQVTLRCSPKSGHDTVSWYQQALGQGPQFIFQYYEEEERQRGNFPDRFSGHQFPNYSSELNVNALLLGDSALYLCASSYRDTQETQYFGPGTRLLVL.

The genes are TRBV20-1 and TRBJ2-5; possibly TRBD2 for D (5 bases). This CDR3 has 10 residues. Germline V gene sequence: CDR1 DFQATT, CDR2 SNEGSKA (reference sequence). Trimming took off 6 bases at V and 5 bases at J, with 7 bases between the two ends. The DNA for the CDR3 is TGCAGTGCCTGGAGGGAGACCCAGTACTTC. Its translation: CSAWRETQYF.

This clone turned up a few times. This chain joins TRBV4-2 and TRBJ2-7, with D possibly matching TRBD1 (5 bases). This CDR3 is 15 amino acids long. V dropped 5 bases and J dropped 3 bases, with 17 bases sitting between them. Germline-derived CDR1 and CDR2 are LGHNA and YNFKEQ. DNA of the CDR3: TGTGCCAGCAGCTCCGGTGATGACAGCAGCTACGAGCAGTACTTC. Its translation: CASSSGDDSSYEQYF.

This sequence joins TRBV4-1 and TRBJ1-3; D is unclear. The V end lost 0 bases, the J end lost 4 bases, and 7 bases lay between the germline ends. The length of the CDR3 is 14 residues. The V gene's germline CDR1 is MGHRA and CDR2 YSYEKL. CDR3 sequence: CASSQEYRGNTIYF. The CDR3 DNA follows: TGCGCCAGCAGCCAAGAGTACCGGGGAAACACCATATATTTT.

This clone was seen only once. V gene TRBV28 combines with J gene TRBJ2-7; 7 bases agree with TRBD2. The CDR3 length is 14 residues. CDR1 and CDR2 from the germline V gene are MDHEN and SYDVKM. V lost 4 bases and J lost 2; bases outside the gene matches: 5. CDR3 protein: CASSSRAGAYEQYF. CDR3 nucleotide sequence: TGTGCCAGCAGTTCAAGGGCGGGAGCCTACGAGCAGTACTTC.

The CDR3 sequence: CASSRITYEQYF. CDR3 nucleotide sequence: TGTGCCAGCAGCCGTATCACCTACGAGCAGTACTTC. This chain connects TRBV6-1 to TRBJ2-7; D is ambiguous. The CDR3 is 12 residues long. Germline V gene sequence: CDR1 MNHNS, CDR2 SASEGT. V lost 6 bases and J 2 bases, leaving 8 bases between the germline ends.

The rearrangement uses TRBV27 and TRBJ2-1; D possibly corresponds to TRBD1 (7 bases). From germline, CDR1 is MNHEY and CDR2 SMNVEV (reference sequence). The CDR3 totals 15 residues. V lost 8 bases and J 3 bases, leaving 17 bases between the germline ends. The CDR3: CASRGQEGYYNEQFF. CDR3 nucleotide sequence: TGTGCCAGCCGCGGACAGGAGGGGTACTACAATGAGCAGTTCTTC.

This CDR3 is CASSSEGWGSNQPQHF. The CDR3 coding sequence is TGTGCCAGCAGCTCTGAAGGCTGGGGTAGCAATCAGCCCCAGCATTTT. The chain links TRBV5-5 to TRBJ1-5; D ambiguous. Germline V gene lookup returns CDR1 SGHKS and CDR2 YYEKEE (reference sequence). The CDR3 spans 16 residues. V gave up 3 bases and J gave up 0 bases, with 13 bases separating them.

This CDR3 reads CASTMGAGETEAFF. CDR3 nucleotides: TGTGCCAGCACCATGGGCGCAGGGGAAACTGAAGCTTTCTTT. This rearrangement joins TRBV6-5 to TRBJ1-1; D perhaps matches TRBD1 (6 bases). This CDR3 has 14 amino acids. Germline V lookup: CDR1 MNHEY, CDR2 SVGAGI. Trimming cost V 7 bases and J 5 bases, with 17 bases left between them.

V usage is TRBV13 and J usage is TRBJ2-2; the match to TRBD2 covers 7 bases. CDR1 is PRHDT, CDR2 FYEKMQ, per germline (reference sequence). This CDR3 is built from 15 residues. Trimming at V came to 6 bases and at J to 4 bases, leaving 8 bases not matched to a gene. The CDR3 sequence: CASRVWGGSTGELFF. DNA for the CDR3: TGTGCCAGCAGGGTTTGGGGCGGGAGCACCGGGGAGCTGTTTTTT.